Below are 24 T cell receptor beta chains sequenced from a single sample in a study of cytomegalovirus exposure and HLA in healthy donors (dated by TCRdb to the late 2010s). The library was produced with the immunoSEQ multiplex PCR assay. The multiplex PCR relied on a mix of 60 forward primers for TCR Vbeta segments and 13 reverse primers for TCR Jbeta segments. Drawn from immuneACCESS, this table holds only the in-frame rearrangements with V and J called that TCRdb kept. Clones are partly lost; checked studies trace under half to an unresolved V gene and leave the rest unexplained. This sample is represented by approximately 90,000 clones; roughly 70% of them were singletons. In total, the top ten clones hold about 2.9% of the sample. Sequenced sample: PBMCs. The receptor source for this set is a man between 35 and 55 years old in good health and CMV-seronegative.

This chain uses TRBV4-3 with TRBJ2-7; no clear D gene. Germline V gene data show CDR1 as LGHNA and CDR2 as YSLEER. The CDR3 totals 15 residues. Between the trimmed V and J ends, which lost 0 bases and 0 bases, there was a span of 9 bases. CDR3 nucleotides: TGCGCCAGCAGCCAAGATGGAGCGAGCTCCTACGAGCAGTACTTC. Protein sequence: CASSQDGASSYEQYF.

This clone turned up a few times. The same CDR3 arises from other DNA sequences in this sample as well. The chain joins TRBV10-3 to TRBJ2-5; the D gene is possibly TRBD2 (7 bases). The CDR3 is 14 residues long. CDR1 and CDR2 from the germline V gene are ENHRY and SYGVKD. V lost 2 bases, J lost 1 base, and 8 bases lay in between. CDR3 sequence: CAISERGAQETQYF. The CDR3 DNA reads TGTGCCATCAGTGAGCGGGGGGCCCAAGAGACCCAGTACTTC.

This chain joins TRBV4-3 and TRBJ2-1; D gene uncertain. CDR1 LGHNA and CDR2 YSLEER come from the germline V gene. V dropped 7 bases and J dropped 0 bases, with 13 bases sitting between them. This CDR3 is built from 15 residues. The CDR3 DNA sequence: TGCGCCAGCACCCTCGACCAGCGCTCCTACAATGAGCAGTTCTTC. The encoded protein is CASTLDQRSYNEQFF.

The J gene is TRBJ1-2, the V gene TRBV7-3, with D perhaps matching TRBD1 (6 bases). V lost 5 bases, J lost 0 bases, and 16 bases lay in between. CDR1 SGHTA and CDR2 FQGTGA come from the germline V gene. This CDR3 is 16 amino acids long. Here the CDR3 DNA reads TGTGCCAGCAGCCCGAACAGGGACCTGACTAACTATGGCTACACCTTC. Amino acids: CASSPNRDLTNYGYTF.

V and J are TRBV28 and TRBJ2-3, with TRBD2 matching over 8 bases. Germline loops: CDR1 MDHEN, CDR2 SYDVKM. The CDR3 loop spans 15 amino acids. V shed 5 bases, J shed 3 bases, and the junction held 7 bases outside the gene matches. Here the CDR3 DNA reads TGTGCCAGCAGTCCAGCGGGGGCGGTGACAGATACGCAGTATTTT. Its protein is CASSPAGAVTDTQYF.

This clone was recorded once. J is TRBJ1-2 and V is TRBV15; D gene unclear. The V gene lost 4 bases and the J gene lost 2 bases, with 8 bases spanning the gap. The CDR3 spans 13 residues. The germline CDR1 and CDR2 sequences are LNHNV and YYDKDF (reference sequence). The CDR3 nucleotides are TGTGCCACCAGCACCTCTTTAAACTATGGCTACACCTTC. This translates into CATSTSLNYGYTF. The full variable domain, rest sourced from reference TRBV15 and TRBJ1-2, is DAMVIQNPRYQVTQFGKPVTLSCSQTLNHNVMYWYQQKSSQAPKLLFHYYDKDFNNEADTPDNFQSRRPNTSFCFLDIRSPGLGDTAMYLCATSTSLNYGYTFGSGTRLTVV.

The chain combines TRBV5-4 with TRBJ1-1; possible D gene TRBD1, 6 bases. Germline V CDR1 and CDR2: SGHNT, YYREEE (reference sequence). This CDR3 contains 13 residues. Trimming pared 4 bases from V and 6 bases from J, leaving 13 bases between. The CDR3 sequence is CASSHGQPAEAFF. CDR3 sequence (DNA): TGTGCCAGCAGCCACGGACAGCCAGCTGAAGCTTTCTTT.

V and J are TRBV7-9 and TRBJ1-2; D unclear. Germline-derived CDR1 and CDR2 are SEHNR and FQNEAQ (reference sequence). Trimming removed 2 bases at V and 8 bases at J, with 15 bases between. The CDR3 runs to 14 residues. The CDR3 DNA sequence: TGTGCCAGCAGCTTAAGTACGGGTTTGCAGGGCTACACCTTC. It codes for CASSLSTGLQGYTF.

This clone turned up a few times. V gene TRBV4-2 combines with J gene TRBJ2-3; possibly TRBD2 for D (7 bases). The CDR3 length is 16 residues. Trimming took 0 bases from V and 6 from J, leaving 16 bases between them. Germline V gene lookup returns CDR1 LGHNA and CDR2 YNFKEQ. CDR3 loop: CASSQEGGAGHDTQYF. CDR3 DNA sequence: TGTGCCAGCAGCCAAGAAGGGGGGGCAGGCCATGATACGCAGTATTTT.

This clone came up a few times. DNA for the CDR3: TGCAGCGTAATAACAGGGGTGGAAGGCTACACCTTC. Translating it yields CSVITGVEGYTF. The chain joins TRBV29-1 to TRBJ1-2; 7 bases line up with TRBD1. Germline V lookup: CDR1 SQVTM, CDR2 ANQGSEA. This CDR3 is built from 12 residues. The J segment lost 8 bases and the V segment lost 6 bases, leaving 9 bases of the junction unmatched.

The chain links TRBV6-5 to TRBJ1-2, with D possibly matching TRBD1 (5 bases). Germline CDR1 reads MNHEY; CDR2 reads SVGAGI. Trimming took off 2 bases at V and 8 bases at J, with 15 bases between the two ends. CDR3 length: 14 amino acids. CDR3 region: CASSYRGEGLGYTF. The CDR3 nucleotides are TGTGCCAGCAGTTACCGGGGGGAGGGTTTGGGCTACACCTTC.

This sequence joins TRBV4-2 and TRBJ1-2, with D unclear. The CDR3 is made up of 14 amino acids. Germline V CDR1 and CDR2: LGHNA, YNFKEQ. V was trimmed by 0 bases and J by 6 bases, leaving 11 bases between them. The CDR3 sequence is CASSQEWGGDGYTF. The CDR3 coding sequence is TGTGCCAGCAGCCAAGAATGGGGAGGAGATGGCTACACCTTC.

V usage is TRBV28 and J usage is TRBJ2-7; maybe TRBD1 (5 bases). The ends were cut back, 3 bases at V and 7 bases at J, with 13 bases in the middle. The CDR3 is 13 amino acids. Looked up from germline, CDR1 is MDHEN and CDR2 is SYDVKM. The CDR3 reads CASSLLTGWEQYF. In DNA, the CDR3 is TGTGCCAGCAGTTTGTTAACAGGTTGGGAGCAGTACTTC.

Note on this clone: Other DNA sequences in the sample encode the same CDR3. The chain is built from TRBV9 and TRBJ2-7, with TRBD1 identical over 8 bases. The CDR3 has 15 amino acids. Losses at the gene ends were 0 bases for V and 3 bases for J; bases not matched to a gene: 5. The germline V gene encodes CDR1 SGDLS and CDR2 YYNGEE. CDR3 sequence: CASSVGQGAGYEQYF. The CDR3 bases are TGTGCCAGCAGCGTAGGGCAGGGGGCGGGCTACGAGCAGTACTTC.

The rearrangement joins TRBV15 to TRBJ2-7, with 11 bases matching TRBD2. This CDR3 spans 15 amino acids. CDR1 and CDR2 (germline): LNHNV, YYDKDF (reference sequence). After removal of 3 bases from V and 4 bases from J, the junction contained 5 bases not matched to a gene. This CDR3 reads CATSRELAGVYEQYF. CDR3 DNA sequence: TGTGCCACCAGCAGGGAACTAGCGGGGGTATACGAGCAGTACTTC. The full variable domain, its missing parts supplied by reference TRBV15 and TRBJ2-7, is DAMVIQNPRYQVTQFGKPVTLSCSQTLNHNVMYWYQQKSSQAPKLLFHYYDKDFNNEADTPDNFQSRRPNTSFCFLDIRSPGLGDTAMYLCATSRELAGVYEQYFGPGTRLTVT.

This chain uses TRBV7-3 with TRBJ2-2; 7 bases align to TRBD2. The junction had 4 bases not matched to a gene; V was cut back by 3 bases and J by 0 bases. Germline-derived CDR1 and CDR2 are SGHTA and FQGTGA. The CDR3 is made up of 16 amino acids. CDR3 nucleotide sequence: TGTGCCAGCAGCTTTGGGGGGGGAGCGAACACCGGGGAGCTGTTTTTT. This encodes CASSFGGGANTGELFF.

This clone was observed once. The chain joins TRBV11-1 to TRBJ2-1, with 7 bases aligning to TRBD2. The V and J ends lost 6 bases and 3 bases, in that order; junction bases with no gene match: 5. The CDR3 is 14 amino acids. From germline, CDR1 is SGHAT and CDR2 FQDESV (reference sequence). CDR3 sequence (DNA): TGTGCCAGCAGAGTTTGGGAGGGCTACAATGAGCAGTTCTTC. Translated: CASRVWEGYNEQFF.

The chain has TRBV27 and TRBJ2-7; D gene ambiguous. CDR3 size: 14 residues. The V gene's germline CDR1 is MNHEY and CDR2 SMNVEV (reference sequence). Trimming removed 5 bases at V and 1 base at J, with 12 bases between. The CDR3 DNA reads as TGTGCCAGCAGTAGTTACAGAGATTCCTACGAGCAGTACTTC. This codes for CASSSYRDSYEQYF.

The J gene is TRBJ1-3, the V gene TRBV7-6; 9 nucleotides match TRBD1. The germline CDR1 and CDR2 sequences are SGHVS and FNYEAQ. V lost 1 base, J lost 3 bases, and 7 bases stayed unmatched. The CDR3 runs 17 residues. The CDR3 region has the DNA TGTGCCAGCAGCTTAGGCATGGACAGGGGAGGTGGAAACACCATATATTTT. It codes for CASSLGMDRGGGNTIYF.

This clone was counted between two and nine times. The chain links TRBV6-5 to TRBJ2-1; 7 bases line up with TRBD2. The CDR3 has 15 residues. From germline, CDR1 is MNHEY and CDR2 SVGAGI. After removal of 4 bases from V and 7 bases from J, the junction contained 10 bases not matched to a gene. CDR3 bases: TGTGCCAGCAGTTCCCTAGGCGCGGGGGAAAATGAGCAGTTCTTC. Amino acids: CASSSLGAGENEQFF.

The chain employs TRBV7-9 and TRBJ2-1; 10 bases map to TRBD2. CDR1 is SEHNR and CDR2 is FQNEAQ in the germline V gene (reference sequence). With 4 bases clipped from V and 8 bases from J, the junction kept 17 bases outside the gene matches. This CDR3 spans 18 amino acids. The CDR3 loop reads CASSYSPLERGGIYEQFF. The DNA of the CDR3 is TGTGCCAGCAGCTACTCCCCCCTGGAGCGGGGGGGCATATATGAGCAGTTCTTC.

V and J are TRBV19 and TRBJ1-2; 8 nucleotides match TRBD1. J lost 4 bases, V lost 8 bases, and 18 bases had no gene match. The germline CDR1 and CDR2 sequences are LNHDA and SQIVND (reference sequence). This CDR3 is 17 amino acids long. The CDR3, as DNA: TGTGCCAGTTCGCTCCCCTTCGCCCAGGGACAGGTCTATGGCTACACCTTC. Protein product: CASSLPFAQGQVYGYTF.

The chain is built from TRBV5-5 and TRBJ2-2; maybe TRBD2 (5 bases). V was clipped by 1 base and J by 4 bases, with 8 bases between them. The CDR3 length is 14 residues. The germline V gene encodes CDR1 SGHKS and CDR2 YYEKEE (reference sequence). The CDR3 nucleotides are TGTGCCAGCAGCTTGCCCGGGATCACCGGGGAGCTGTTTTTT. Protein: CASSLPGITGELFF.

This sequence joins TRBV27 and TRBJ1-2; 9 bases are a match to TRBD1. After removal of 4 bases from V and 7 bases from J, the junction contained 10 bases not matched to a gene. The germline gives CDR1 MNHEY, CDR2 SMNVEV (reference sequence). The CDR3 is 15 residues long. CDR3 nucleotide sequence: TGTGCCAGCAGTTCTCCGGGACAGGGAGCGAGTGGCTACACCTTC. Its translation is CASSSPGQGASGYTF.